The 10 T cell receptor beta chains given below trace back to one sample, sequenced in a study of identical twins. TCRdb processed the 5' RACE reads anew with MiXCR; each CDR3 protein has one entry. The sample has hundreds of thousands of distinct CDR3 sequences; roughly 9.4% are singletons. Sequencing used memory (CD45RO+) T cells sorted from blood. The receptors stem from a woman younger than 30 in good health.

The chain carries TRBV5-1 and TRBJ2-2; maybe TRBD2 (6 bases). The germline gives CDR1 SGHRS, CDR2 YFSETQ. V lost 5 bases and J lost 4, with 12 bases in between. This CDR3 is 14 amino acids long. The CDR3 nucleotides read TGCGCCAGCAGGCCCGGGACTTTCACCGGGGAGCTGTTTTTT. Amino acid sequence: CASRPGTFTGELFF. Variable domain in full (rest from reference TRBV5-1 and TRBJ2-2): KAGVTQTPRYLIKTRGQQVTLSCSPISGHRSVSWYQQTPGQGLQFLFEYFSETQRNKGNFPGRFSGRQFSNSRSEMNVSTLELGDSALYLCASRPGTFTGELFFGEGSRLTVL.

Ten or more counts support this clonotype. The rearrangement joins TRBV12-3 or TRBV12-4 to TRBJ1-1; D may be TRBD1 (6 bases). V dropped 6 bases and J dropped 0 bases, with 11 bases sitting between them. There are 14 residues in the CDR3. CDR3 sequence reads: CASRSDSLNTEAFF. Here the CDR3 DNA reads TGTGCCAGCAGGTCGGACAGTTTGAACACTGAAGCTTTCTTT.

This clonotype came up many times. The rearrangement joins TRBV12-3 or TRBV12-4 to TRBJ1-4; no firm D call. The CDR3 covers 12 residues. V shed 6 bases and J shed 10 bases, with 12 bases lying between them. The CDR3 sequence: CASSQYVGKLFF. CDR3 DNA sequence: TGTGCCAGCAGCCAGTACGTAGGAAAACTGTTTTTT.

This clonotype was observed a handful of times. The CDR3 sequence: CASSPKGRYEQYF. In DNA, the CDR3 is TGTGCCAGCAGCCCGAAAGGAAGATACGAGCAGTACTTC. This rearrangement joins TRBV7-2 to TRBJ2-7; no clear D. The CDR3 length is 13 residues. The ends were cut back, 5 bases at V and 4 bases at J, with 12 bases in the middle. Germline values: CDR1 SGHTA, CDR2 FQGNSA.

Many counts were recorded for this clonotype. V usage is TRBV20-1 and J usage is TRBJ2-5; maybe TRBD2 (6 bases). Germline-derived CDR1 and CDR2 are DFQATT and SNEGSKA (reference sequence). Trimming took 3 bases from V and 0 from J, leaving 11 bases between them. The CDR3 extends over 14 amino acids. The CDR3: CSARTRTHQETQYF. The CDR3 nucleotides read TGCAGTGCTAGGACTAGAACCCACCAAGAGACCCAGTACTTC.

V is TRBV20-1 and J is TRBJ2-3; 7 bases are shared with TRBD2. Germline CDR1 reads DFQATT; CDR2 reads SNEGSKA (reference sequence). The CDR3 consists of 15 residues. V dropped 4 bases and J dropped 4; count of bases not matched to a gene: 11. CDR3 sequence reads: CSAIMLAAAPDTQYF. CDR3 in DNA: TGCAGTGCTATTATGCTAGCGGCGGCCCCAGATACGCAGTATTTT.

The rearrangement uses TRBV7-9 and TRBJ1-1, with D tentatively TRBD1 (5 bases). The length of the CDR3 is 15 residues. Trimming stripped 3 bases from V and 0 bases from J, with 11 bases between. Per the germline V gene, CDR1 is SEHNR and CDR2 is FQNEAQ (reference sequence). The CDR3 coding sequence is TGTGCCAGCAGCTTTTTGGCAGGGATGAACACTGAAGCTTTCTTT. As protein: CASSFLAGMNTEAFF.

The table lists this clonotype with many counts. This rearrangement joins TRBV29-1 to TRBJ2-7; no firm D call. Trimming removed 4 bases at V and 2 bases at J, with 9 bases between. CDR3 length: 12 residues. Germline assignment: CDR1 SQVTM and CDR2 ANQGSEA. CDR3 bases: TGCAGCGTTGGAGTGCTAGCCTACGAGCAGTACTTC. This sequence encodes CSVGVLAYEQYF.

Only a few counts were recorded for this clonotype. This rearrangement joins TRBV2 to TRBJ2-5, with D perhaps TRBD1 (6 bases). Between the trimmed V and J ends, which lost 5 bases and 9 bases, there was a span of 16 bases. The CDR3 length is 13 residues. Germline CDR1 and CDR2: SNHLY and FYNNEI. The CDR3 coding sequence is TGTGCCAGCAGTAGCCAGGGGTATTTGGCCCAGTACTTC. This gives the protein CASSSQGYLAQYF.

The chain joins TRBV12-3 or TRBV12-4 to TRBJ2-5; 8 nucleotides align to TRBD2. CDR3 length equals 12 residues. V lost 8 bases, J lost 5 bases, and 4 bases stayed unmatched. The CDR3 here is CASSRLAETQYF. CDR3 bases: TGTGCCAGCTCCAGACTAGCGGAGACCCAGTACTTC.